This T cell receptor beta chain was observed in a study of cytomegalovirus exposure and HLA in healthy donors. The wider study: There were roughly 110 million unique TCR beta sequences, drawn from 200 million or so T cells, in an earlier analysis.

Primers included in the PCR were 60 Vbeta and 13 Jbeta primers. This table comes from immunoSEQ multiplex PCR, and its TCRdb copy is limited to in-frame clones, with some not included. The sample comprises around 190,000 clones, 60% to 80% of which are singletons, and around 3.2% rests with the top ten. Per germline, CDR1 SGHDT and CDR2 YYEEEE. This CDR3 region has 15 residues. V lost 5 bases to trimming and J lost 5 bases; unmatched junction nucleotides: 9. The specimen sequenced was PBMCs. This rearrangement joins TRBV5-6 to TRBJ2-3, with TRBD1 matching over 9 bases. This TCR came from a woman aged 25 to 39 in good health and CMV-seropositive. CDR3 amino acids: CASRIRDRVIDTQYF. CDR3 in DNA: TGTGCCAGCAGGATCCGGGACAGGGTAATAGATACGCAGTATTTT.